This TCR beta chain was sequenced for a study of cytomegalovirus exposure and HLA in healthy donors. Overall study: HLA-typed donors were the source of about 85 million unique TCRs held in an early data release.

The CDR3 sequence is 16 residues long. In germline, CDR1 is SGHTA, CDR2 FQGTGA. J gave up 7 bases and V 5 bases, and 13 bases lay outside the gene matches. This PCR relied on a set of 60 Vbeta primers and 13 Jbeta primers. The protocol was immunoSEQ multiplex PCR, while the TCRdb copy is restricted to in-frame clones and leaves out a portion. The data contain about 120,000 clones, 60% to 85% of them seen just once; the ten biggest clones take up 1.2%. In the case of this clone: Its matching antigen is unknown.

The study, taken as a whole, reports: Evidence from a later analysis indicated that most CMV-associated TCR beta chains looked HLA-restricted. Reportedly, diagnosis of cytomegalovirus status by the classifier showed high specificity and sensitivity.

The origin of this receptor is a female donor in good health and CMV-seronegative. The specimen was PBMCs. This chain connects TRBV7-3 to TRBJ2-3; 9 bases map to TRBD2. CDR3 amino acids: CASSPSGRGGVYTQYF. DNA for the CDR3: TGTGCCAGCAGCCCCTCGGGGCGGGGGGGCGTTTATACGCAGTATTTT.